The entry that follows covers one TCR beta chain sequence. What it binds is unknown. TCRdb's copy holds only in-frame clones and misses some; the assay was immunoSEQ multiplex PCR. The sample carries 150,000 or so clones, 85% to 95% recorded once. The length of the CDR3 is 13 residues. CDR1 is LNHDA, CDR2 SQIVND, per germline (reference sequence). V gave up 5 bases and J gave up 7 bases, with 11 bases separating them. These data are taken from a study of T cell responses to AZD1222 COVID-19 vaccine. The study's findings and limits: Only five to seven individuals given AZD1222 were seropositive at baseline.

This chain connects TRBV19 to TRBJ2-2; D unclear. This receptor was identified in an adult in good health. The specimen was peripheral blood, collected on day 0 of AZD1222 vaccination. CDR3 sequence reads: CASSVQTRGELFF. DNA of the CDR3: TGTGCCAGTAGTGTTCAGACCCGCGGGGAGCTGTTTTTT.